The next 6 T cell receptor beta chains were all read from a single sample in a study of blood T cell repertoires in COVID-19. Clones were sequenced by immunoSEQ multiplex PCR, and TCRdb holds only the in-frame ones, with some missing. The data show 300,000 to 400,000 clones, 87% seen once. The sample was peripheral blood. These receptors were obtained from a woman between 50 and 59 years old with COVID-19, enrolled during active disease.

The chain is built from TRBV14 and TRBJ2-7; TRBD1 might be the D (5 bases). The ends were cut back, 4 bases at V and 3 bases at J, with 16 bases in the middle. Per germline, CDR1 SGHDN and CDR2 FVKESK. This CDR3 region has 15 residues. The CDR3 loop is CASSLTRTKSYEQYF. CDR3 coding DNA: TGTGCCAGCAGCCTGACGAGGACAAAAAGCTACGAGCAGTACTTC.

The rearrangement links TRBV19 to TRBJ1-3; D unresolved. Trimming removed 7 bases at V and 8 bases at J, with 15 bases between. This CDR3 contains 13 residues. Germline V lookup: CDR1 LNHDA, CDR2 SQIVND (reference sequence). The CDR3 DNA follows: TGTGCCAGTAATGATTTGGGCCCGTACACCATATATTTT. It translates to CASNDLGPYTIYF.

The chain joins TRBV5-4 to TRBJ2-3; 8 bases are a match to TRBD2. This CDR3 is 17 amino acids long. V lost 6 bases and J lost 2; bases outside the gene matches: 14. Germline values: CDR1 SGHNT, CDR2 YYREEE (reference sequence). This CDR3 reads CASNGGGRAHNTDTQYF. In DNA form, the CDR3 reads TGTGCCAGCAACGGGGGGGGCAGGGCCCATAACACAGATACGCAGTATTTT.

In DNA form, the CDR3 reads TGTGCCAGCAGTTACGCGGGGTTCGGTTCTCTATACGAGCAGTACTTC. Translating gives CASSYAGFGSLYEQYF. The V and J genes are TRBV6-2 or TRBV6-3 and TRBJ2-7; weak D call: TRBD2 (6 bases). The ends were cut back, 2 bases at V and 4 bases at J, with 18 bases in the middle. The CDR3 spans 16 residues. The germline V gene encodes CDR1 MNHEY and CDR2 SVGEGT.

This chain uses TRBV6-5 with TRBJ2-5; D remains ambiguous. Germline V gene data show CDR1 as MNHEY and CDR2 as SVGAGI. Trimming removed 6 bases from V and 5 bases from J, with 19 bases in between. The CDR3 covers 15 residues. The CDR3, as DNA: TGTGCCAGCAGGCTTTTCACGGAGAGGAAGGAGACCCAGTACTTC. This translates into CASRLFTERKETQYF.

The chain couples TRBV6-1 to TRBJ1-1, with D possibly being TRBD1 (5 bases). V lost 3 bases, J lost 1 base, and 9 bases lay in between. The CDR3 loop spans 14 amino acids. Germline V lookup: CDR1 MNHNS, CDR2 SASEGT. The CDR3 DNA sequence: TGTGCCAGCAGTGAGGCAGGGAAGAACACTGAAGCTTTCTTT. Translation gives CASSEAGKNTEAFF.